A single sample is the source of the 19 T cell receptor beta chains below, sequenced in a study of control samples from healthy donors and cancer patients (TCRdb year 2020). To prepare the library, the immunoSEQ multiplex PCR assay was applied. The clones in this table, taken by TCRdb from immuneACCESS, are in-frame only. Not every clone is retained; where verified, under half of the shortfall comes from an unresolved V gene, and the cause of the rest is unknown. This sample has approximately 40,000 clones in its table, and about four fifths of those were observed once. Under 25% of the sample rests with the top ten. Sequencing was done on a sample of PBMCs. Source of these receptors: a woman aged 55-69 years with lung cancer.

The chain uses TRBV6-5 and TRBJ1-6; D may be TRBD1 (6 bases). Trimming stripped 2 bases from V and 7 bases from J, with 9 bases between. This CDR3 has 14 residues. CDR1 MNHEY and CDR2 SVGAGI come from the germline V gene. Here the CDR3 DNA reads TGTGCCAGCAGTTACGAAGGGGGAAATTCACCCCTCCACTTT. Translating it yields CASSYEGGNSPLHF.

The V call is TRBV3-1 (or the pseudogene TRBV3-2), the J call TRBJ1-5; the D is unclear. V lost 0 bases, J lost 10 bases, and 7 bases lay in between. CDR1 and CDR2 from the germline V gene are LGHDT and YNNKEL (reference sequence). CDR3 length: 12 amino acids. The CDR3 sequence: CASSQDLGPQHF. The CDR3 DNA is TGTGCCAGCAGCCAAGATTTAGGCCCCCAGCATTTT.

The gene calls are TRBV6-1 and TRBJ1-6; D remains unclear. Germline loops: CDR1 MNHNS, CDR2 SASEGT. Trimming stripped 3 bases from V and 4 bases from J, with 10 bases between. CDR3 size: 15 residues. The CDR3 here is CASSEEGGYNSPLHF. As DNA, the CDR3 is TGTGCCAGCAGTGAGGAGGGCGGTTATAATTCACCCCTCCACTTT.

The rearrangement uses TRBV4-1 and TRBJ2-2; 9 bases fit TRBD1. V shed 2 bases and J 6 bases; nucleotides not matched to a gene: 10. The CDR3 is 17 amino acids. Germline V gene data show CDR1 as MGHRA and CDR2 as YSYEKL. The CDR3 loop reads CASSQPPTGGRAGELFF. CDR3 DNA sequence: TGCGCCAGCAGCCAACCCCCGACAGGGGGTAGGGCCGGGGAGCTGTTTTTT.

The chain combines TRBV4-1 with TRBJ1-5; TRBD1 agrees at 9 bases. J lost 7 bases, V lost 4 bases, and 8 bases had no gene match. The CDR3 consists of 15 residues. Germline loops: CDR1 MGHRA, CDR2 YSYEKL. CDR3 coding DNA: TGCGCCAGCAGCCGCCTCACAGGGGGCGGCCAGCCCCAGCATTTT. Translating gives CASSRLTGGGQPQHF.

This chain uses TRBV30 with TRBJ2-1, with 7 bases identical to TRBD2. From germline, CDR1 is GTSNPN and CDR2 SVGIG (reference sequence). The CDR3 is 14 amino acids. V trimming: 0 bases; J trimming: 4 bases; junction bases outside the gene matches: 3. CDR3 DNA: TGTGCCTGGAGTGTACCGGGACTATACAATGAGCAGTTCTTC. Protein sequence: CAWSVPGLYNEQFF.

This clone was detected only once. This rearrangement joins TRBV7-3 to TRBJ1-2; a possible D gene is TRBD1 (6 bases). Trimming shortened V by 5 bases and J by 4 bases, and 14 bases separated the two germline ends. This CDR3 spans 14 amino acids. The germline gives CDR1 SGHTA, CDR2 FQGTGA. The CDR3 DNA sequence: TGTGCCAGCAGCAACACAGGGTCGTCCTATGGCTACACCTTC. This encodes CASSNTGSSYGYTF.

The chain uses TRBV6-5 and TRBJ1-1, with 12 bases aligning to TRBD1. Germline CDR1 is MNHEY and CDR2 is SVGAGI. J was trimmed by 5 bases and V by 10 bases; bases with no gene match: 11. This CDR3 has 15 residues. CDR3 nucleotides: TGTGCCATTATTCGGGGGGACAGGGGGCTTACTGAAGCTTTCTTT. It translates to CAIIRGDRGLTEAFF.

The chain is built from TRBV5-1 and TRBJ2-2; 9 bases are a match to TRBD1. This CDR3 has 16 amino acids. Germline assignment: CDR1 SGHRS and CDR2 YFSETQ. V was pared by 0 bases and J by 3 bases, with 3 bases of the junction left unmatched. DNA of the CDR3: TGCGCCAGCAGCTTGGCCCGACAGGGGGACACCGGGGAGCTGTTTTTT. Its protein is CASSLARQGDTGELFF.

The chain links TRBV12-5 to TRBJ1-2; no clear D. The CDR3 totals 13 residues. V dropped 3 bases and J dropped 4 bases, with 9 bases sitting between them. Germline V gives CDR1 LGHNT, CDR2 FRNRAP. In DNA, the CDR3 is TGTGCTAGTGGTTTTGGGCCGAGCTATGGCTACACCTTC. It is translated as CASGFGPSYGYTF.

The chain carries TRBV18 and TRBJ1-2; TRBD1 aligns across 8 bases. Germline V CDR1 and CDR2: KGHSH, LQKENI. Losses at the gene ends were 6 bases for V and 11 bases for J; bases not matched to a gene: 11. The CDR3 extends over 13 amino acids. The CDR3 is CASSQGQGEGYTF. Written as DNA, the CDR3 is TGTGCCAGCTCGCAAGGACAGGGAGAGGGGTACACCTTC. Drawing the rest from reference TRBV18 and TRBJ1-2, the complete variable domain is NAGVMQNPRHLVRRRGQEARLRCSPMKGHSHVYWYRQLPEEGLKFMVYLQKENIIDESGMPKERFSAEFPKEGPSILRIQQVVRGDSAAYFCASSQGQGEGYTFGSGTRLTVV.

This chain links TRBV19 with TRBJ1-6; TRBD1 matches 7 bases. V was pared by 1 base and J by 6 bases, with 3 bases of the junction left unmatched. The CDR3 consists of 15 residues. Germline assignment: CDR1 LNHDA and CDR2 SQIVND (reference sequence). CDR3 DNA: TGTGCCAGTAGTATAGGTAGACAGGGTAATTCACCCCTCCACTTT. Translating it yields CASSIGRQGNSPLHF.

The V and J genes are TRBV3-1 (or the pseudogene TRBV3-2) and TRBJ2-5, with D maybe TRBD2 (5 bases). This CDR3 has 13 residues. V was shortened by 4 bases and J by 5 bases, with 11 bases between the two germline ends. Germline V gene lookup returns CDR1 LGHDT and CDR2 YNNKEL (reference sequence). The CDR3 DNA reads TGTGCCAGCAGCCCTGGACTCCGGGAGACCCAGTACTTC. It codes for CASSPGLRETQYF.

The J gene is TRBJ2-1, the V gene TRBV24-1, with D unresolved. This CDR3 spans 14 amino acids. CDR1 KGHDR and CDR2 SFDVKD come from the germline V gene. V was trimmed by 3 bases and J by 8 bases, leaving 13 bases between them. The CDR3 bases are TGTGCCACCAGTGATCCTGGGGAAGGTGATGAGCAGTTCTTC. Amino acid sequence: CATSDPGEGDEQFF.

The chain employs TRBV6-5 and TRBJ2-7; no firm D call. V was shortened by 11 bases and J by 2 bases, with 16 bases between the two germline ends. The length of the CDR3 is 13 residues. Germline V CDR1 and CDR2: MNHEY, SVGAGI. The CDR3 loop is CAGQRSETYEQYF. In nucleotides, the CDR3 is TGTGCCGGCCAAAGGAGCGAGACCTACGAGCAGTACTTC.

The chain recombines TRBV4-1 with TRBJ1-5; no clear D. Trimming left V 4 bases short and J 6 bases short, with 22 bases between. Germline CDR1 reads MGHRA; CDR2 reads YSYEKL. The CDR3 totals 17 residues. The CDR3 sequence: CASSPQDLVPSGQPQHF. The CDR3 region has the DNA TGCGCCAGCAGCCCTCAAGACTTGGTTCCTAGTGGTCAGCCCCAGCATTTT.

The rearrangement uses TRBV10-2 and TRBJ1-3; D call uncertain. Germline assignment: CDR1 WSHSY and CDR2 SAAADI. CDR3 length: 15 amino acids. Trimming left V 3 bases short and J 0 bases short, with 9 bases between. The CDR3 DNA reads TGCGCCAGCAGTGAAAACCCCGGCTCTGGAAACACCATATATTTT. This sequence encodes CASSENPGSGNTIYF.

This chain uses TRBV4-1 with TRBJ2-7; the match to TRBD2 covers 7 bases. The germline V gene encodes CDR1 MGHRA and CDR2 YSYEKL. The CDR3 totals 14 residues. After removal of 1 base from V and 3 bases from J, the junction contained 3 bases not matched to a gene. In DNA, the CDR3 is TGCGCCAGCAGCCAAGTTGGGGGGGGCTACGAGCAGTACTTC. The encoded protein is CASSQVGGGYEQYF.

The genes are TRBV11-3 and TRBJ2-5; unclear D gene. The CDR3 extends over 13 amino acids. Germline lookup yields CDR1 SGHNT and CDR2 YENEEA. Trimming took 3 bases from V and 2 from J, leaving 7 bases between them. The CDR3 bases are TGTGCCAGCAGCTTCTCTGGGCAAGAGACCCAGTACTTC. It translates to CASSFSGQETQYF.